A selection of T cell receptor beta chains follows, all from one sample in a study of T cell responses to AZD1222 COVID-19 vaccine. Generated by immunoSEQ multiplex PCR, the TCRdb table keeps only in-frame clones and is missing some. The table has under 150,000 clones, approximately 94% seen once. The sample was peripheral blood, taken on day 0 of AZD1222 vaccination. The receptor source for this set is an adult in good health. Both conserved end residues are part of each CDR3. A D gene is named only where the DNA matches it firmly. Some rows have no size entry. The others give once, few or many, or a class for an expanded clone.

J gene | clone size | V gene | D gene | CDR3 length | CDR3 DNA | CDR3 protein
TRBJ2-5 | - | TRBV6-1 | - | 14 | TGTGCCAGCAGTGACGGTCCGGGTGGGGAGACCCAGTACTTC | CASSDGPGGETQYF
TRBJ1-3 | - | TRBV19 | - | 17 | TGTGCCAGTAGTACTTTCCGGGACTCGAGCTCTGGAAACACCATATATTTT | CASSTFRDSSSGNTIYF
TRBJ2-1 | - | TRBV7-8 | TRBD2 | 17 | TGTGCCAGCAGCCCTGACCGACTAGCGGGCTCCTACAATGAGCAGTTCTTC | CASSPDRLAGSYNEQFF
TRBJ1-1 | - | TRBV11-2 | - | 15 | TGTGCCAGCAGCTTAGACATGGTGCCGAACACTGAAGCTTTCTTT | CASSLDMVPNTEAFF
TRBJ2-5 | - | TRBV18 | - | 13 | TGTGCCAGCTCACCACCTGGCCAAGAGACCCAGTACTTC | CASSPPGQETQYF
TRBJ1-4 | - | TRBV28 | TRBD1 | 14 | TGTGCCAGCAACCTGTCCGGGACAGGGCCAAAACTGTTTTTT | CASNLSGTGPKLFF
TRBJ2-1 | once | TRBV24-1 | TRBD2 | 20 | TGTGCCACCAGTGCCCGAGACCGGGGACTAGCGGGAGACTCCTACAATGAGCAGTTCTTC | CATSARDRGLAGDSYNEQFF
TRBJ1-3 | - | TRBV5-6 | - | 12 | TGTGCCAGCAGCTTGTTTGGAAACACCATATATTTT | CASSLFGNTIYF
TRBJ2-1 | - | TRBV6-5 | - | 15 | TGTGCCAGCTTGAGCGGGTGGAGCTCCTACAATGAGCAGTTCTTC | CASLSGWSSYNEQFF
TRBJ2-2 | few | TRBV6-5 | - | 14 | TGTGCCAGCAGTTACGGGGGAAGGGGCGGGGAGCTGTTTTTT | CASSYGGRGGELFF
TRBJ1-1 | - | TRBV7-9 | TRBD1 | 13 | TGTGCCAGCAGCCGGACAGGGGGCACTGAAGCTTTCTTT | CASSRTGGTEAFF
TRBJ1-5 | few | TRBV12-5 | TRBD1 | 16 | TGTGCTAGTGCTCTGGGGGGACAGGGTAGTTTCCAGCCCCAGCATTTT | CASALGGQGSFQPQHF
TRBJ2-1 | - | TRBV5-1 | TRBD2 | 15 | TGCGCCAGCAGCAAAGGACTAGCGGGAGTAGGTGAGCAGTTCTTC | CASSKGLAGVGEQFF
TRBJ1-2 | - | TRBV14 | - | 15 | TGTGCCAGCAGCCAAGGAGGATTCAGGGAGGATGGCTACACCTTC | CASSQGGFREDGYTF
TRBJ2-2 | few | TRBV14 | TRBD1 | 15 | TGTGCCAGCAGCCCCCAGGGGGTGTCGAGCGGGGAGCTGTTTTTT | CASSPQGVSSGELFF
TRBJ1-1 | - | TRBV2 | TRBD1 | 13 | TGTGCCAGCAGTGGCTTACAGGGGACTGAAGCTTTCTTT | CASSGLQGTEAFF
TRBJ2-2 | - | TRBV13 | - | 14 | TGTGCCAGCCTGCGTCGAGGTGGGAGCGGGGAGCTGTTTTTT | CASLRRGGSGELFF
TRBJ1-5 | - | TRBV19 | - | 17 | TGTGCCAGTAGTATAGATCAGGCCCTCCTCTCCAATCAGCCCCAGCATTTT | CASSIDQALLSNQPQHF
TRBJ2-1 | - | TRBV5-1 | TRBD1 | 16 | TGCGCCAGCAGCATAACAGGGGGCTTCTCCTACAATGAGCAGTTCTTC | CASSITGGFSYNEQFF
TRBJ1-2 | - | TRBV7-3 | TRBD1 | 16 | TGTGCCAGCAGCGACCAACCACAGGGGATGGGCTATGGCTACACCTTC | CASSDQPQGMGYGYTF
TRBJ2-7 | - | TRBV13 | TRBD2 | 15 | TGTGCCAGCAGCATAGGGACTAGCGGGGGCTACGAGCAGTACTTC | CASSIGTSGGYEQYF
TRBJ2-1 | - | TRBV27 | - | 11 | TGTGCCAGCATCCTGTCCAATGAGCAGTTCTTC | CASILSNEQFF
TRBJ1-1 | - | TRBV13 | - | 13 | TGTGCCAGCAGCTTAGGCCTAACAGGGCGGGCTTTCTTT | CASSLGLTGRAFF